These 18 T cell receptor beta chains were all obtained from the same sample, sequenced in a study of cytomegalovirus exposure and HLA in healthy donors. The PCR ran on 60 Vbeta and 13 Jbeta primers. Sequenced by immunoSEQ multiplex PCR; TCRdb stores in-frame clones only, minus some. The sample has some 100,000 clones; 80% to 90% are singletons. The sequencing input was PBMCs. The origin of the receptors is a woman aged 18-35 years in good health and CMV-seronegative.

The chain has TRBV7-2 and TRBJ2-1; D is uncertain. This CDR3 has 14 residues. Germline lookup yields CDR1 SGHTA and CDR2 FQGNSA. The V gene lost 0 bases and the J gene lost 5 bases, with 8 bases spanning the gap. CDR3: CASSLAHRNNEQFF. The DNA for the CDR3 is TGTGCCAGCAGCTTAGCACACAGAAACAATGAGCAGTTCTTC.

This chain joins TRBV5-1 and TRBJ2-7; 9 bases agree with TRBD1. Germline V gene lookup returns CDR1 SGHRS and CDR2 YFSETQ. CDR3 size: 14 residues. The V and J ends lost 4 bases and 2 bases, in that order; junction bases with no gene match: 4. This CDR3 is CASSPRDRAYEQYF. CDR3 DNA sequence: TGCGCCAGCAGCCCTCGGGACAGGGCCTACGAGCAGTACTTC.

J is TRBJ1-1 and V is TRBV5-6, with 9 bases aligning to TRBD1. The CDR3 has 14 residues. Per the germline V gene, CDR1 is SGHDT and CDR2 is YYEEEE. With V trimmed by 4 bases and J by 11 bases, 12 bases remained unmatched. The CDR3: CASSTRNRGRVAFF. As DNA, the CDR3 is TGTGCCAGCAGCACCCGAAACAGGGGGCGGGTTGCTTTCTTT.

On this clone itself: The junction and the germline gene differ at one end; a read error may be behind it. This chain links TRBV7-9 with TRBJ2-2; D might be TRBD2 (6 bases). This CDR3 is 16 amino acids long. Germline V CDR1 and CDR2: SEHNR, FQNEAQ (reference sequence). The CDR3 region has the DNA TGTTCCAGCAGCTTAGGCGGGACTCAACCAACCGGGGAGCTGTTTTTT. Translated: CSSSLGGTQPTGELFF.

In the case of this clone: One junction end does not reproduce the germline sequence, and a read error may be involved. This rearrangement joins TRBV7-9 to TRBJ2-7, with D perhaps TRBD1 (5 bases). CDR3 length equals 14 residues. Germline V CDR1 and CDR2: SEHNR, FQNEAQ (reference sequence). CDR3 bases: TGTTCCAGCAGCTTGGGCCTTACAGGTGAAGAGCAGTACTTC. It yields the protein CSSSLGLTGEEQYF.

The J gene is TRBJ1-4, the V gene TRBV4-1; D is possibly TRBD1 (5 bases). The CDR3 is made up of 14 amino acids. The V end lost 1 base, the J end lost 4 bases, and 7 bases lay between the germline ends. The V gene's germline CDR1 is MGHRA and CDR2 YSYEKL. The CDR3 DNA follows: TGCGCCAGCAGCCAAGGACAGAATAATGAAAAACTGTTTTTT. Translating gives CASSQGQNNEKLFF.

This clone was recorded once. For the CDR3, the DNA is TGCGCCAGTCCCAAGGGGGAGAGTCGGACACCCCTCCACTTT. Its protein is CASPKGESRTPLHF. The chain combines TRBV10-1 with TRBJ1-6, with D possibly matching TRBD1 (6 bases). This CDR3 is 14 amino acids long. V lost 9 bases and J lost 11, with 20 bases in between. The germline V gene has CDR1 WNHNN and CDR2 SYGVQD (reference sequence).

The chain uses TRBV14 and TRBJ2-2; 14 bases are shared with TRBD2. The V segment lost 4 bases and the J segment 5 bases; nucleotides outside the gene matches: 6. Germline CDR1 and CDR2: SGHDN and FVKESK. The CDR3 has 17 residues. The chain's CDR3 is CASSPGTSGSSTGELFF. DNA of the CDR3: TGTGCCAGCAGCCCAGGGACTAGCGGGAGTTCGACCGGGGAGCTGTTTTTT.

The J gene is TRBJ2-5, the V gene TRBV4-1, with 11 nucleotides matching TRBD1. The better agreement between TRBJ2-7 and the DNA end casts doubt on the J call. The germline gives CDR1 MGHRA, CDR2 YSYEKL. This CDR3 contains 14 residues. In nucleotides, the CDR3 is TGCGCCAGCAGTCGGGACAGGGGGTCCTACGAGCAGTACTTC. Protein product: CASSRDRGSYEQYF.

CDR3 region: CASSLGPGDTSNEKLFF. DNA for the CDR3: TGTGCCAGCAGCTTAGGTCCAGGGGATACTTCTAATGAAAAACTGTTTTTT. The rearrangement uses TRBV7-3 and TRBJ1-4; D is possibly TRBD1 (6 bases). The germline CDR1 and CDR2 sequences are SGHTA and FQGTGA. This CDR3 contains 17 residues. Trimming cost V 2 bases and J 3 bases, with 16 bases left between them. Complete variable domain (other parts from reference TRBV7-3 and TRBJ1-4): GAGVSQTPSNKVTEKGKYVELRCDPISGHTALYWYRQSLGQGPEFLIYFQGTGAADDSGLPNDRFFAVRPEGSVSTLKIQRTERGDSAVYLCASSLGPGDTSNEKLFFGSGTQLSVL.

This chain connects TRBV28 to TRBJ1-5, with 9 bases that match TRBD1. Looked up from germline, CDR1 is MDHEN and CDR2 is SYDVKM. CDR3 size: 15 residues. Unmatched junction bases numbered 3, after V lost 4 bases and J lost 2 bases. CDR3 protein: CASSSRTGGNQPQHF. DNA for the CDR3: TGTGCCAGCAGTTCCAGGACAGGGGGCAATCAGCCCCAGCATTTT.

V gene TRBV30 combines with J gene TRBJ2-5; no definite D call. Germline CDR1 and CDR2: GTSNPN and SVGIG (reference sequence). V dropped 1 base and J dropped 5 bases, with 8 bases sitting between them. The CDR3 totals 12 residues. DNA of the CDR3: TGTGCCTGGAGTGCCGCCAGGGAGACCCAGTACTTC. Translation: CAWSAARETQYF.

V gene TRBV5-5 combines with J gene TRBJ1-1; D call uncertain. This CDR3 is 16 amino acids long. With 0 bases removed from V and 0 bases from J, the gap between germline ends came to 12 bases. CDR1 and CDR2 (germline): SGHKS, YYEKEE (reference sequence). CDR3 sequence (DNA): TGTGCCAGCAGCTTGGTTTTCGGGTACATGAACACTGAAGCTTTCTTT. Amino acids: CASSLVFGYMNTEAFF.

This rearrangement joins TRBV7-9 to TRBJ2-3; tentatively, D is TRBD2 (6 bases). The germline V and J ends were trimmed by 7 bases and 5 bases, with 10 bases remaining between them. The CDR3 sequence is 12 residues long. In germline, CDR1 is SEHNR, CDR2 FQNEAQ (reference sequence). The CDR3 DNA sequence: TGTGCCAGCACCGTGGGGGGAGATACGCAGTATTTT. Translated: CASTVGGDTQYF.

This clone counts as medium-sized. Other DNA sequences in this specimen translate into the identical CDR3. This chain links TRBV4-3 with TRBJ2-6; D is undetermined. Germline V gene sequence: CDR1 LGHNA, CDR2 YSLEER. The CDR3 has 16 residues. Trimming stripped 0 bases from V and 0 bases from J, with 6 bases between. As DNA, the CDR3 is TGCGCCAGCAGCCAAGATGCAGGCTCTGGGGCCAACGTCCTGACTTTC. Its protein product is CASSQDAGSGANVLTF.

The CDR3: CASSSGQGEYYGYTF. CDR3 in DNA: TGTGCCAGCAGCTCAGGACAGGGGGAGTACTATGGCTACACCTTC. The rearrangement uses TRBV7-9 and TRBJ1-2; 10 nucleotides match TRBD1. Germline values: CDR1 SEHNR, CDR2 FQNEAQ (reference sequence). CDR3 size: 15 residues. Trimming cost V 4 bases and J 3 bases; bases outside gene matches: 5. Full variable domain (missing parts from reference TRBV7-9 and TRBJ1-2): DTGVSQNPRHKITKRGQNVTFRCDPISEHNRLYWYRQTLGQGPEFLTYFQNEAQLEKSRLLSDRFSAERPKGSFSTLEIQRTEQGDSAMYLCASSSGQGEYYGYTFGSGTRLTVV.

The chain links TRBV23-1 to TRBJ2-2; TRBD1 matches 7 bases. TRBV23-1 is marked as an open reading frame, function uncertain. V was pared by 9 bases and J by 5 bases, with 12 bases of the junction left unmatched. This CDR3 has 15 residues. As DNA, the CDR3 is TGCGCCAGTACAATACAGGGGATGTGGACCGGGGAGCTGTTTTTT. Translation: CASTIQGMWTGELFF.

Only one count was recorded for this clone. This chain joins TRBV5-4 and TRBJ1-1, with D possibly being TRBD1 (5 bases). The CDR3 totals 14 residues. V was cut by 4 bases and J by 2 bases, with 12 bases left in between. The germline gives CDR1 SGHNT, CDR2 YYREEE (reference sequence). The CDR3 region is CASSTPGTNTEAFF. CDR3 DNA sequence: TGTGCCAGCAGCACCCCTGGGACTAACACTGAAGCTTTCTTT.